The T cell receptor beta chain described here comes from a study of T cell responses to AZD1222 COVID-19 vaccine (dated by TCRdb to the early 2020s). For context, the study as a whole: AZD1222 recipients whose second dose came at about 4 weeks and those whose second dose came at about 12 weeks were combined into one group, since spike-specific TCR depth and breadth did not differ between the two schedules. TCR sequencing was performed for fewer than 250 trial participants, of whom roughly 200 were given two doses of AZD1222 and around 26 were given two doses of MenACWY control vaccine. Trial participants were enrolled by age into 18-55, 56-69 and 70-plus year subgroups, with approximately 150, 30 and 60 TCR-sequenced participants respectively.

The CDR3 regions of human TCRbeta chains were analyzed by immunosequencing. Regarding the original processing steps: Repertoire TCRs were checked for matches against a reference library of SARS-CoV-2-specific TCRs that had been generated using the MIRA antigen-specificity platform. Breadth was defined as the fraction of unique TCRs that were SARS-CoV-2-associated, and depth was defined as the fraction of total T cells that were SARS-CoV-2-associated. Each spike-specific TCR was assigned to its reactive spike region and to a CD4 or CD8 class using the MIRA data. Log10-transformed breadth and depth values were compared by one-way ANOVA with Sidak's multiple comparisons tests. The immuneACCESS repertoire file appears here via TCRdb, limited to in-frame rearrangements. These files lack a portion of the clones; in checked studies, under half of the deficit traces to unresolved V genes, and the cause of the others is not known. D and trimming were read from the DNA, whereas the V and J calls and clone size are those reported in that table. The sample table holds some 120,000 clones, of which roughly four fifths were seen once. Roughly 9% of the sample comes from the top ten.

Compared with germline, V lacks 3 bases and J lacks 6 bases; bases without a gene match: 5. From cysteine to phenylalanine, the CDR3 is 14 amino acids long. Only the CDR3 DNA stays, 42 bases, in frame from base 1. Sequences LNHDA (CDR1) and SQIVND (CDR2) are obtained from the germline V gene (reference sequence). What the research found in general, with its limitations: Participants were mostly white British and included more females than males, and it was suggested by the authors that clonal diversity may have been underestimated. In the small 56-69-year group, the increase in depth fell short of significance, most likely because of low power. Reportedly, close to half of the unique spike-specific TCRs recognized epitopes lying outside the regions that are mutated in the B.1.351 and B.1.1.7 variants. No day 14 peak-response samples were available, so repertoires were characterized only after the peak T cell response. Conclusions about previously exposed vaccinees are limited, since just five to seven AZD1222 recipients were seropositive for SARS-CoV-2 at baseline. CD4 TCRs associated with the vaccine covered the entire spike protein, and the dominant responses were in regions 160-218 and 743-854. After two AZD1222 doses, spike-specific TCR breadth and depth were significantly higher than at day 0 and than in MenACWY recipients.

As regards this clone: The target of this receptor is not known. There are no base qualities to consult, and no much larger clone falls within one base.

Sample time point, as interpreted from the label and publication: baseline before first vaccination. Vaccinee samples were obtained from the UK trials COV001 and COV002, which included a single-blind randomized controlled phase 2/3 trial of AZD1222 (ChAdOx1 nCoV-19) in healthy adults. For TCRbeta chain sequencing, PBMC samples from trial participants were taken at day 0 and at day 28 after the second dose. The source is an adult in good health. The sequence is built from TRBV19 and TRBJ2-7, with TRBD1 identical over 10 junction bases. The sequenced sample was peripheral blood, obtained on day 0 of AZD1222 vaccination. CDR3 region: CASSMYGTGAEQYF. The sequenced DNA: TGTGCCAGTAGTATGTACGGGACAGGGGCCGAGCAGTACTTC.